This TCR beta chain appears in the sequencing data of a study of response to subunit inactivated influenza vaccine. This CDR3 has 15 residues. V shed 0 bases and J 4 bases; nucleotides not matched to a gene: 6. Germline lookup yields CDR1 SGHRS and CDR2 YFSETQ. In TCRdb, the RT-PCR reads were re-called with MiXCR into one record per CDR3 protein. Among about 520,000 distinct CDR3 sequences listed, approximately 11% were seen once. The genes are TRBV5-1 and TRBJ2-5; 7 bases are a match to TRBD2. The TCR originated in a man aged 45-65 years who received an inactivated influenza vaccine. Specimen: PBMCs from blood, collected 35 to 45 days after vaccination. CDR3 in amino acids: CASSLAYSGGETQYF. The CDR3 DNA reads TGCGCCAGCAGCTTGGCCTACTCGGGGGGAGAGACCCAGTACTTC.